Listed below are T cell receptor beta chains from one sample, sequenced in a study of CD8+CD57+ T cells in acquired aplastic anemia. Each CDR3 protein is one row after TCRdb ran MiXCR on the reads. Of 200,000 to 250,000 distinct CDR3 sequences detected, about 37% appear once; the ten largest clones hold 1.1%. Sequenced: sorted CD4+, CD8+, or CD8+CD57+ T cells (not recorded which) from PBMCs. The receptors were gathered from a human donor in good health, serving as a control. Each CDR3 is given with its conserved first and last residue. A D gene is named only where the DNA matches it firmly. Rows give clone size only sometimes, using once, few, many, or a class for an expanded clone.

cdr3_nt cdr3_aa cdr3_length j_call v_call clone_size d_call
TGTGCCAGCAGTGTGGGAGGGCAGGATGAAAAACTGTTTTTT CASSVGGQDEKLFF 14 TRBJ1-4 TRBV2 - -
TGTGCCAGCAGCTTAGGGGGGACAGCTGAAAAACTGTTTTTT CASSLGGTAEKLFF 14 TRBJ1-4 TRBV7-9 many TRBD1
TGTGCCAGCAGTGAATTGGGACAGGGGGAACAAGAGGCCCTGTACTTC CASSELGQGEQEALYF 16 TRBJ2-5 TRBV25-1 - TRBD1
TGTGCCACCAGCAGGGATGTTTGGGGAACCCAAGAGACCCAGCACTTC CATSRDVWGTQETQHF 16 TRBJ2-5 TRBV15 - -
TGTGCCAGCAGCCCAGGTGGGGCGGGACTCTATGGCTACACCTTC CASSPGGAGLYGYTF 15 TRBJ1-2 TRBV5-5 - -
TGCGCCAGCAGCTTGTCCCCACCTTCCTTGGGCTATGAGCAGTTCTTC CASSLSPPSLGYEQFF 16 TRBJ2-1 TRBV5-1 many -
TGTGCCAGCAGCGTAGGAGGGCACGGTGAGACCCAGTACTTC CASSVGGHGETQYF 14 TRBJ2-5 TRBV9 many -
TGTGCCACTGGTCGGGCAGCTAACTATGGCTACACCTTC CATGRAANYGYTF 13 TRBJ1-2 TRBV15 many -
TGTGCCAGCAGTTACTCCTCAGGAGGGGCCAACACTGAAGCTTTCTTT CASSYSSGGANTEAFF 16 TRBJ1-1 TRBV25-1 - -
TGTGCCATCAGCCCTACTCTAGCGCCCGTGGGGCTCCCTAGCACAGATACGCAGTATTTT CAISPTLAPVGLPSTDTQYF 20 TRBJ2-3 TRBV10-3 many -
TGTGCCAGCAGCTTAGCGGGCGACAATGAGCAGTTCTTC CASSLAGDNEQFF 13 TRBJ2-1 TRBV7-8 many -
TGTGCCAGCAGCTCTCGCCCCGGGACCCACCATTCCTACGAGCAGTACTTC CASSSRPGTHHSYEQYF 17 TRBJ2-7 TRBV11-2 few -
TGTGCCAGCAGTCGCGTCGAAGGTTTTGGCTCCACTGAAGCTTTCTTT CASSRVEGFGSTEAFF 16 TRBJ1-1 TRBV6-1 few -
TGTGCCATATCGGTTGGGGATGGAACGAGCAATCAGCCCCAGCATTTT CAISVGDGTSNQPQHF 16 TRBJ1-5 TRBV2 many -